These T cell receptor beta chains were read from a single sample in a study of CD8+ T cells in alopecia areata. Assay: immunoSEQ multiplex PCR; the TCRdb copy retains only in-frame clones and omits some. Of around 100,000 clones listed, around 60% are singletons. The specimen comprised CD8+ T cells sorted from blood, sampled at approximately week 56, from a patient treated with tofacitinib. The receptors here all came from a human donor with alopecia areata. Each CDR3 is given with its conserved first and last residue. A D gene is named only where the DNA matches it firmly. Not all rows give a size; the values are once, few, many and, for expanded clones, a class.

v_gene	j_gene	d_gene	abundance	CDR3aa	CDR3nt
TRBV5-4	TRBJ1-1	TRBD1	.	CASSSRTGGFEAFF	TGTGCCAGCAGCTCCCGTACAGGGGGCTTCGAAGCTTTCTTT
TRBV29-1	TRBJ2-7	.	.	CSAGQPPYEQYF	TGCAGCGCAGGACAGCCACCTTACGAGCAGTACTTC
TRBV11-3	TRBJ2-7	.	.	CASSFSGQSRNQPYEQYF	TGTGCCAGCAGCTTTAGTGGACAGTCCCGGAACCAACCCTACGAGCAGTACTTC
TRBV6-5	TRBJ2-1	.	.	CASSYSANEQFF	TGTGCCAGCAGTTACTCGGCGAATGAGCAGTTCTTC
TRBV27	TRBJ2-7	TRBD1	.	CASMSGGSDEQYF	TGTGCCAGCATGTCAGGGGGATCAGACGAGCAGTACTTC
TRBV19	TRBJ1-5	.	once	CASSRQGLAQHF	TGTGCCAGTAGTAGGCAGGGTTTGGCCCAGCATTTT
TRBV30	TRBJ2-1	TRBD2	.	CAWSGAAGVNEQFF	TGTGCCTGGAGCGGGGCGGCGGGGGTCAATGAGCAGTTCTTC
TRBV30	TRBJ1-4	.	.	CAWRKTKLAGREKLFF	TGTGCCTGGAGGAAGACTAAGTTGGCCGGTCGAGAAAAACTGTTTTTT
TRBV4-1	TRBJ2-7	TRBD1	.	CASSRGTGGEYEQYF	TGCGCCAGCAGCCGGGGGACAGGGGGCGAGTACGAGCAGTACTTC
TRBV19	TRBJ1-1	.	.	CATYRPGVSEAFF	TGTGCCACCTACCGGCCGGGGGTCTCTGAAGCTTTCTTT
TRBV6-5	TRBJ1-2	.	.	CASSSPSGRQNYGYTF	TGTGCCAGCAGTTCCCCCTCTGGCAGGCAGAACTATGGCTACACCTTC
TRBV5-1	TRBJ1-1	.	.	CASSMTRNTEAFF	TGCGCCAGCAGCATGACGAGGAACACTGAAGCTTTCTTT
TRBV27	TRBJ1-2	TRBD1	.	CASSPQGDYGYTF	TGTGCCAGCAGTCCACAGGGGGACTATGGCTACACCTTC
TRBV29-1	TRBJ2-2	TRBD1	few	CSAQGGYAGELFF	TGCAGCGCACAAGGGGGCTACGCCGGGGAGCTGTTTTTT
TRBV15	TRBJ1-1	TRBD1	.	CATSRDTGVAFF	TGTGCCACCAGCAGGGACACAGGGGTAGCTTTCTTT
TRBV6-5	TRBJ2-6	.	.	CASSYSGGANVLTF	TGTGCCAGCAGTTACTCTGGCGGGGCCAACGTCCTGACTTTC
TRBV30	TRBJ1-1	.	.	CAWSGGRNTEAFF	TGTGCCTGGAGTGGGGGCAGGAACACTGAAGCTTTCTTT
TRBV4-1	TRBJ1-2	.	.	CASSQVGGYYGYTF	TGCGCCAGCAGCCAAGTAGGGGGGTACTATGGCTACACCTTC
TRBV30	TRBJ1-5	TRBD1	few	CAWRRGLGSNQPQHF	TGTGCCTGGCGCAGGGGGCTCGGTAGCAATCAGCCCCAGCATTTT
TRBV29-1	TRBJ2-2	TRBD1	few	CSVEKGTGFTGELFF	TGCAGCGTTGAAAAAGGGACAGGGTTCACCGGGGAGCTGTTTTTT
TRBV7-6	TRBJ2-7	.	few	CASSLEAERGDEQYF	TGTGCCAGCAGCTTAGAAGCGGAGAGGGGGGACGAGCAGTACTTC
TRBV4-2	TRBJ2-4	TRBD2	.	CASSQETSGGLPAKNIQYF	TGTGCCAGCAGCCAAGAGACTAGCGGGGGGTTACCAGCCAAAAACATTCAGTACTTC
TRBV7-8	TRBJ2-1	.	.	CASSLLRDEQFF	TGTGCCAGCAGCCTATTACGGGATGAGCAGTTCTTC
TRBV5-1	TRBJ2-2	.	.	CASSPSMVDAGELFF	TGCGCCAGCAGCCCTTCTATGGTGGACGCCGGGGAGCTGTTTTTT
TRBV2	TRBJ2-5	TRBD1	.	CASSDQGAREQYF	TGTGCCAGCAGTGATCAGGGGGCAAGAGAGCAGTACTTC
TRBV4-1	TRBJ2-5	.	.	CASSQEPLAPETQYF	TGCGCCAGCAGCCAAGAACCCCTAGCGCCAGAGACCCAGTACTTC